This T cell receptor beta chain came from a study of T cells in Graves' hyperthyroidism and ophthalmopathy. Study-wide results and caveats: Most thyroid clonotypes expanded above 0.001 were also detected in blood.

CDR3 length: 19 amino acids. The V gene lost 2 bases and the J gene lost 0 bases, with 23 bases spanning the gap. The germline CDR1 and CDR2 sequences are MNHEY and SVGEGT. With respect to this clonotype: No antigen is known for it.

Amplified TCR beta CDR3 regions came from RNA transcripts. The HTBI primer set drove a first-round RT-PCR of the TCR CDR3. Each CDR3 protein gets one entry after TCRdb re-called the multiplex PCR reads with MiXCR. The sample comprises roughly 740,000 distinct CDR3 sequences, about 17% of which are singletons, and roughly 8% rests with the top ten. Sequencing was done on a sample of blood. This TCR was sampled from a man aged 18 to 30 with Graves' hyperthyroidism. The rearrangement links TRBV6-2 or TRBV6-3 to TRBJ2-7; possible D gene TRBD2, 6 bases. The CDR3 DNA sequence: TGTGCCAGCAGTTACACGTTTCGAGATGGCGGAGGGAGCTCCTACGAGCAGTACTTC. It specifies CASSYTFRDGGGSSYEQYF.